This is a list of T cell receptor beta chains from one sample in a study of blood T cell repertoires in COVID-19. Sequenced by immunoSEQ multiplex PCR; TCRdb stores in-frame clones only, minus some. The sample lists 150,000 to 200,000 clones; about 90% were seen once. Sequencing used peripheral blood. Source of these receptors: a woman aged 55-70 years with COVID-19, enrolled during active disease. Each CDR3 is given with its conserved first and last residue. Each record gives: V gene, CDR3 length, J gene, D gene, clone size, CDR3 DNA, CDR3 protein. The D gene is left open where the match is weak. Size is omitted from some rows. Given values are once, few, many or a class for expanded clones.

v_call: TRBV7-2
cdr3_length: 16
j_call: TRBJ1-2
d_call: TRBD1
clone_size: NA
cdr3_nt: TGTGCCAGCAGCTTGGACAGGGGGCTTAGTTTCTATGGCTACACCTTC
cdr3_aa: CASSLDRGLSFYGYTF

v_call: TRBV6-1
cdr3_length: 15
j_call: TRBJ1-5
d_call: NA
clone_size: NA
cdr3_nt: TGTGCCAGCAGTGATCGAGTATCCGGCAATCAGCCCCAGCATTTT
cdr3_aa: CASSDRVSGNQPQHF

v_call: TRBV7-3
cdr3_length: 16
j_call: TRBJ2-1
d_call: TRBD2
clone_size: NA
cdr3_nt: TGTGCCAGCAGCTTGACTAGCGGGAGGGCCTACAATGAGCAGTTCTTC
cdr3_aa: CASSLTSGRAYNEQFF

v_call: TRBV25-1
cdr3_length: 15
j_call: TRBJ1-5
d_call: TRBD1
clone_size: NA
cdr3_nt: TGTGCCAGCAGTGACACAGGGGAATCCAATCAGCCCCAGCATTTT
cdr3_aa: CASSDTGESNQPQHF

v_call: TRBV12-3/TRBV12-4
cdr3_length: 12
j_call: TRBJ2-2
d_call: NA
clone_size: NA
cdr3_nt: TGTGCCAGCACCCGGAGCACCGGGGAGCTGTTTTTT
cdr3_aa: CASTRSTGELFF

v_call: TRBV19
cdr3_length: 16
j_call: TRBJ1-5
d_call: NA
clone_size: NA
cdr3_nt: TGTGCCAGTAGTATAGTTGGGGGCCATAGCAATCAGCCCCAGCATTTT
cdr3_aa: CASSIVGGHSNQPQHF

v_call: TRBV4-3
cdr3_length: 13
j_call: TRBJ1-1
d_call: TRBD1
clone_size: NA
cdr3_nt: TGCGCCAGCAGCCGGGACAGTAACACTGAAGCTTTCTTT
cdr3_aa: CASSRDSNTEAFF

v_call: TRBV28
cdr3_length: 12
j_call: TRBJ1-4
d_call: NA
clone_size: once
cdr3_nt: TGTGCCAGCGGACAGAGAATTGAAAAACTGTTTTTT
cdr3_aa: CASGQRIEKLFF

v_call: TRBV11-2
cdr3_length: 15
j_call: TRBJ2-3
d_call: NA
clone_size: NA
cdr3_nt: TGTGCCAGCAGCTTAGAGGGGGCAGGGGCAGATACGCAGTATTTT
cdr3_aa: CASSLEGAGADTQYF

v_call: TRBV5-4
cdr3_length: 13
j_call: TRBJ2-3
d_call: NA
clone_size: NA
cdr3_nt: TGTGCCAGCAGCTGGGGCGGTACAGATACGCAGTATTTT
cdr3_aa: CASSWGGTDTQYF

v_call: TRBV10-3
cdr3_length: 15
j_call: TRBJ1-2
d_call: TRBD1
clone_size: NA
cdr3_nt: TGTGCCATCAGCGGAAACGGAGGGGGCGTATATGGCTACACCTTC
cdr3_aa: CAISGNGGGVYGYTF

v_call: TRBV7-8
cdr3_length: 13
j_call: TRBJ1-2
d_call: TRBD1
clone_size: NA
cdr3_nt: TGTGCCAGCGCTCGTCGGGACAGGGGTGGCTACACCTTC
cdr3_aa: CASARRDRGGYTF

v_call: TRBV7-9
cdr3_length: 15
j_call: TRBJ1-5
d_call: TRBD1
clone_size: NA
cdr3_nt: TGTGCCAGCAGCCCCACAGGGGGCGGGTATCAGCCCCAGCATTTT
cdr3_aa: CASSPTGGGYQPQHF

v_call: TRBV6-6
cdr3_length: 12
j_call: TRBJ1-2
d_call: NA
clone_size: NA
cdr3_nt: TGTGCCAGCAACGCAGGGTACTATGGCTACACCTTC
cdr3_aa: CASNAGYYGYTF

v_call: TRBV24-1
cdr3_length: 15
j_call: TRBJ2-1
d_call: TRBD2
clone_size: NA
cdr3_nt: TGTGCCACCAGTGACCAGCGGGGGTCCTACAATGAGCAGTTCTTC
cdr3_aa: CATSDQRGSYNEQFF

v_call: TRBV28
cdr3_length: 13
j_call: TRBJ1-2
d_call: NA
clone_size: once
cdr3_nt: TGTGCCAGCAGTTTACGGGGTCGGGGAGGCTACACCTTC
cdr3_aa: CASSLRGRGGYTF